This T cell receptor (beta chain) was sequenced in a study of early T cells in non-severe SARS-CoV-2 infection (dated by TCRdb to about 2021). About the full investigation: TCR sequencing used bulk RNA from unsorted whole blood, so alpha and beta chains could not be paired.

A case-control design nested within a healthcare worker cohort in London, UK, was used, with weekly nasopharyngeal swab PCR tests and blood sampling performed. Between 23 and 31 March 2020, the week of the UK lockdown, healthcare workers were enrolled and then followed up weekly for as long as 16 weeks. This clonotype was detected only a few times. Its antigen has not been determined. Nothing much larger sits one base from this clone, and base qualities are not available. CDR1 and CDR2 were assigned from the germline V gene as KGHSH and LQKENI. Trimming costs V 2 bases and J 1 base, and their ends lie 5 bases apart. Including the terminal cysteine and phenylalanine, the CDR3 comprises 13 residues. Only the CDR3 DNA stays, 39 bases, in frame from base 1. To prepare the library, 5' RACE was applied. This sample was sequenced with a NextSeq 500. The TCR library protocol attached unique molecular identifiers to individual cDNA molecules to correct for sequencing error and PCR bias. Both TCR alpha and beta chains were sequenced, and tight co-correlation was observed between alpha and beta sequence abundances in each sample. In the source study's methods: Decombinator V4 was used to annotate TCR sequences for V gene, J gene and CDR3. TCRs were defined as expanded if a significant change between any two time points was detected under a Poisson model with p below 0.0001. Abundances of TCRs were expressed as counts per million after normalisation to the total number of TCRs sequenced in each sample. MAIT TCRs were defined by TRAV1-2 paired with TRAJ12, TRAJ20 or TRAJ33, and iNKT TCRs by TRAV10 paired with TRAJ18. VDJdb, accessed 1 November 2021, was searched for CMV, EBV and SARS-CoV-2 annotated TCRs, with TCRs annotated for multiple antigens excluded. TCRdb trimmed the raw reads at Q25, called clones with MiXCR and kept productive beta chains. When rows share a CDR3 protein, they turn into one entry using the most common DNA and genes. The authors' filters were not applied to this entry. The sample table contains about 23,000 distinct CDR3 sequences; only one count was recorded for about 5.1% of them. The ten biggest clones cover around 11% of the sample.

The full study reports these points: VDJdb matching was skewed toward anti-spike CD8 responses and likely underestimated virus-specific expansions by missing private and CD4 specificities.

Recombination connected TRBV18 to TRBJ1-1; the D gene assignment is ambiguous. This clonotype was sampled from an adult who was a healthcare worker with PCR-confirmed SARS-CoV-2 infection or an uninfected control (not recorded which). The sequenced material came from whole blood. The CDR3 loop reads CASSPIGNTEAFF. The nucleotide sequence is TGTGCCAGCTCACCAATTGGGAACACTGAAGCTTTCTTT.